This TCR beta chain derives from a study of shared clonotypes between healthy human individuals (TCRdb year 2020). With regard to the full study: The cohort included three men and two women between 18 and 49 years of age. To increase sequencing depth and limit assay-specific biases, different laboratories used diverse techniques to prepare libraries and sequence TCR repertoires. Each donor's leukapheresis produced roughly between roughly 0.85 and 10 billion PBMCs. For each donor, CD4 naive and CD4 memory were each given three plates, CD8 naive was given two plates, and CD8 memory was given one plate. To estimate repertoire size and how much clonotypes are shared between individuals, the study performed deep sequencing of blood TCR repertoires from a few healthy adults. Results the study describes overall, beyond this receptor: Sampling was limited to blood, and TCR repertoires in tissue likely differ from TCR repertoires in blood. Compared with non-shared clonotypes, the clonotypes found in all four sorted-subset donors had higher generation probabilities. Estimated clonotype richness was generally larger for naive than for memory subsets. Even with the large sequencing depth, rarefaction of the sorted-subset datasets indicated that sequencing was incomplete. The small number of donors limited the genetic and exposure-history diversity represented. Pairwise subsampling led to the expectation that sequencing depth would affect the degree of clonotype sharing among donors. When a handful of donors were compared, the shared fraction of clonotypes was 5% to 6.5% for naive CD4, 3% to 4% for naive CD8, more than 2% for memory CD4, and under 0.5% for memory CD8.

The donors were healthy, HIV-negative adults who had no recently reported acute infections or vaccinations. Only Caucasian adults living in Nashville, Tennessee, USA were represented among the donors. CD4+ T cells were enriched through magnetic negative selection, after which naive cells were positively selected on CD45RA and the remaining negative fraction served as the memory subset. Blood was obtained by leukapheresis, after which PBMCs were separated by Ficoll-Histopaque density gradient centrifugation and cryopreserved in liquid nitrogen vapor phase. Purity and quantity of every magnetically sorted T cell population were checked by analytical flow cytometry. Genomic DNA was isolated from each sorted fraction and quantified by UV absorbance on a Nanodrop 2000c. The germline V gene supplies CDR1 MDHEN and CDR2 SYDVKM. V gives up 5 bases and J gives up 5 bases, and the segment between their germline ends measures 10 bases. The CDR3 sequence holds 13 residues, the cysteine and phenylalanine included. Only CDR3 DNA remains: 39 bases, in frame from the first base.

A word on this clone: This receptor's antigen is unknown. No quality values exist for individual bases; no much larger clone is one base distant.

Using the deep immunoSEQ assay, TCR CDR3 regions were amplified from genomic DNA by multiplex PCR. Genomic DNA extracted from each cell subset was distributed evenly over all wells of several immunoSEQ 96-well plates, and each plate served as one replicate. Each replicate PCR for sorted subsets received around 210 ng genomic DNA, equal to 30,000 or so T cell genomes. The purified libraries were quantified using a Qubit 3.0 fluorometer, sized with a Bioanalyzer 2100, and then quantified again using the KAPA Library Quantification kit. Every immunoSEQ 96-well plate was sequenced on a dedicated single-read 150-cycle Illumina NextSeq 550 flow cell. The authors processed their data as follows. Because the immunoSEQ output held only junctional sequences and lacked quality scores, the filtering could not match the filtering applied to full-length reads. To assign V/J genes and CDR3, sequences were annotated using PyIR, a Python wrapper for IgBLAST v1.9, with IMGT germline references. Reads were removed for weak V/J assignments (E-value above 1e-6), missing CDR3, stop codons, out-of-frame junctions, or ambiguous translated residues. V3J clonotypes were defined as sequences sharing an identical inferred V gene, J gene, and CDR3 amino acid sequence. The percentage overlap between two repertoires was calculated by dividing the number of shared unique clonotypes by the size of the smaller repertoire. Richness of each repertoire was evaluated using RTK rarefaction, the Chao1 estimator, and Recon v2.1 estimates of unobserved clonotypes. OLGA was used to compute generation probabilities for all TCRbeta clonotypes that the gDNA method yielded from four donors. In its TCRdb copy, this immuneACCESS table keeps in-frame sequences only and misses some clones. Where compared with another copy, unresolved V genes explain less than half of these, and the others have no known cause. The V and J calls and clone size are taken from that table; D and trimming were inferred from the DNA. The sample table holds around 980,000 clones, of which about 80% were seen once. Around 0.6% of the sample is in the top ten clones.

The sample was memory CD4+ T cells from PBMCs. What this sample's cell subset or site label stands for: CD45RA-negative fraction. This receptor chain uses TRBV28 and TRBJ1-5; no D segment can be confidently identified. The source is a man aged 18 to 30 in good health. Some clones in this sample may be carry-over from other donors' samples. Here is the DNA: TGTGCCAGCAGTACCCCCTATTATCAGCCCCAGCATTTT. This sequence encodes CASSTPYYQPQHF.